What follows describes a single T cell receptor beta chain. Selected positively for CCR7 and CD45RO-negative, naive CD8 cells excluded terminally differentiated effector memory CD45RA+ cells. This sample is drawn from a study of shared clonotypes between healthy human individuals. The CDR3 is 12 residues long. Looked up from germline, CDR1 is SQVTM and CDR2 is ANQGSEA. Trimming took 5 bases from V and 2 from J, leaving 6 bases between them. Sequencing used immunoSEQ multiplex PCR; TCRdb keeps in-frame clones, though not all of them. The sample records about 820,000 clones, around 93% being singletons.

Sample: naive CD8+ T cells sorted from blood. The TCR comes from a man under 40 in good health. J is TRBJ2-2 and V is TRBV29-1; D is ambiguous. CDR3 loop: CSVSENTGELFF. CDR3 in DNA: TGCAGCGTTTCAGAAAACACCGGGGAGCTGTTTTTT.